This is a list of T cell receptor beta chains from one sample in a study of T cell responses to AZD1222 COVID-19 vaccine. Only in-frame clones appear in the TCRdb table, and some are missing; sequencing was by immunoSEQ multiplex PCR. This repertoire shows 130,000 or so clones, around 94% found once; its top ten account for 6% to 7%. Sequenced material: peripheral blood, taken on day 0 of AZD1222 vaccination. Receptors were obtained from an adult in good health. The CDR3 runs from the conserved cysteine through the conserved F or W. Each record gives: D gene, J gene, V gene, clone size, CDR3 protein, CDR3 DNA. The D gene is left open where the match is weak. The size field is filled for only some rows; it gives once, few, many or a size class.

NA | TRBJ1-6 | TRBV6-5 | NA | CASRGTGNNSPLHF | TGTGCCAGTAGGGGGACGGGCAATAATTCACCCCTCCACTTT
NA | TRBJ2-2 | TRBV4-2 | NA | CASSQGRELFF | TGTGCCAGCAGCCAAGGCAGGGAGCTGTTTTTT
NA | TRBJ1-5 | TRBV24-1 | NA | CATSASDGPDQPQHF | TGTGCCACCAGTGCCTCGGACGGTCCAGATCAGCCCCAGCATTTT
NA | TRBJ2-6 | TRBV7-6 | NA | CASSSASGANVLTF | TGTGCCAGCAGCTCTGCGTCCGGGGCCAACGTCCTGACTTTC
NA | TRBJ1-5 | TRBV28 | NA | CASSLPQGQPQHF | TGTGCCAGCAGTTTACCCCAGGGCCAGCCCCAGCATTTT
NA | TRBJ2-3 | TRBV20-1 | NA | CSVDRADTQYF | TGCAGTGTAGACCGGGCAGATACGCAGTATTTT
TRBD1 | TRBJ1-3 | TRBV9 | NA | CASSARGAGNTIYF | TGTGCCAGCAGCGCCAGGGGGGCTGGAAACACCATATATTTT
TRBD1 | TRBJ2-1 | TRBV11-2 | NA | CASSRLRDSYNEQFF | TGTGCCAGCAGCCGACTCCGGGACAGCTACAATGAGCAGTTCTTC
TRBD2 | TRBJ2-7 | TRBV19 | NA | CASSRGSSGMFGEQYF | TGTGCCAGTAGTAGGGGGAGTAGCGGGATGTTTGGCGAGCAGTACTTC
NA | TRBJ2-5 | TRBV3-1/TRBV3-2 | NA | CASSRSDAGSAETQYF | TGTGCCAGCAGCCGAAGCGATGCGGGGAGCGCAGAGACCCAGTACTTC
NA | TRBJ1-5 | TRBV6-6 | few | CASSPDTFSNQPQHF | TGTGCCAGCAGTCCCGATACCTTTAGCAATCAGCCCCAGCATTTT
NA | TRBJ2-5 | TRBV6-5 | NA | CASSYYSGAGETQYF | TGTGCCAGCAGTTACTATAGCGGCGCTGGGGAGACCCAGTACTTC
NA | TRBJ1-5 | TRBV28 | NA | CASRRGGLYQPQHF | TGTGCCAGCAGGCGAGGAGGGTTGTACCAGCCCCAGCATTTT
NA | TRBJ2-7 | TRBV7-9 | NA | CASSLAGPYEQYF | TGTGCCAGCAGCTTAGCGGGCCCCTACGAGCAGTACTTC
NA | TRBJ2-5 | TRBV4-3 | NA | CASSQEGETQYF | TGCGCCAGCAGCCAAGAGGGAGAGACCCAGTACTTC
NA | TRBJ1-1 | TRBV3-1/TRBV3-2 | NA | CASRPTRAMNTEAFF | TGTGCCAGCAGACCCACCCGGGCCATGAACACTGAAGCTTTCTTT
NA | TRBJ2-5 | TRBV28 | NA | CASSFPRGSIETQYF | TGTGCCAGCAGTTTCCCCAGGGGATCGATAGAGACCCAGTACTTC
TRBD2 | TRBJ2-3 | TRBV27 | NA | CASSLRASGRYTQYF | TGTGCCAGCAGTTTAAGGGCTAGCGGGAGGTATACGCAGTATTTT
TRBD2 | TRBJ2-1 | TRBV11-2 | NA | CASSLGTRPYNEQFF | TGTGCCAGCAGCTTAGGGACTAGACCCTACAATGAGCAGTTCTTC
NA | TRBJ1-2 | TRBV20-1 | NA | CSAETNYGYTF | TGCAGTGCTGAGACTAACTATGGCTACACCTTC
NA | TRBJ1-6 | TRBV27 | NA | CASSSSEESPLHF | NA
NA | TRBJ2-7 | TRBV9 | NA | CASSVGSSPPYEQYF | TGTGCCAGCAGCGTAGGGAGTAGCCCTCCCTACGAGCAGTACTTC